This T cell receptor beta chain derives from a study of T cells in narcolepsy. At the level of the study: Enrolled donors included narcolepsy type 1 or type 2 patients and healthy controls.

Study-wide results and limits: Healthy controls reportedly lacked the autoreactive clonotypes serially found in patients' blood. Same-patient CSF and blood CD4+ T cell clonotypes included HCRT-specific and TRIB2-specific autoreactive ones.

Sequenced by immunoSEQ multiplex PCR; TCRdb stores in-frame clones only, minus some. The sample shows 30,000 to 35,000 clones, about 90% of them seen only once. Concerning this clone: The antigen is not known.

From germline, CDR1 is SGHTA and CDR2 FQGNSA. The length of the CDR3 is 15 residues. V was clipped by 5 bases and J by 3 bases, with 17 bases between them. The sequencing input was CD45RA- memory CD4+ T cells from PBMCs. The sequence came from a human donor with narcolepsy. The chain recombines TRBV7-2 with TRBJ2-7; no definite D call. Written as DNA, the CDR3 is TGTGCCAGCAGCACCGGTGCCCTCTTCGGCTACGAGCAGTACTTC. Translation gives CASSTGALFGYEQYF. Full variable domain (missing parts from reference TRBV7-2 and TRBJ2-7): GAGVSQSPSNKVTEKGKDVELRCDPISGHTALYWYRQSLGQGLEFLIYFQGNSAPDKSGLPSDRFSAERTGGSVSTLTIQRTQQEDSAVYLCASSTGALFGYEQYFGPGTRLTVT.